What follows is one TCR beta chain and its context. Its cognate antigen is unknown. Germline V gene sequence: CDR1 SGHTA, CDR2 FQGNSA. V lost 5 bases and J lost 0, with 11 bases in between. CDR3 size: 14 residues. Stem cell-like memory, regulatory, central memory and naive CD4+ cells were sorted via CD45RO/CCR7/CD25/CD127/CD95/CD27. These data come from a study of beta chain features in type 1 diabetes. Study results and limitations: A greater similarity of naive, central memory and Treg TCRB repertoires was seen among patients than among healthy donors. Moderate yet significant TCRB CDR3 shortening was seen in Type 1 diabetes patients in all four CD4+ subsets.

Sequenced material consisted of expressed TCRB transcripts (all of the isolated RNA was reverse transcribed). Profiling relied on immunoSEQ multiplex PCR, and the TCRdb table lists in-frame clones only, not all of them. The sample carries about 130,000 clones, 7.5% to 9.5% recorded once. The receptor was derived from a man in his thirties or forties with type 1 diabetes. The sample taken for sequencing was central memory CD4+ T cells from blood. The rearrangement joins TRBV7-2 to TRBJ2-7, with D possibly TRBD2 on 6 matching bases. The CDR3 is CASSRGYSSYEQYF. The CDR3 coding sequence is TGTGCCAGCAGCCGGGGGTATAGCTCCTACGAGCAGTACTTC.